These T cell receptor beta chains were read from a single sample in a study of blood T cells in healthy people across ages. TCRdb reanalysed the 5' RACE reads using MiXCR and keeps one entry per CDR3 protein. The sample shows 790,000 or so distinct CDR3 sequences, about 47% of them seen only once. The specimen was blood. The receptors derive from an elderly man in good health. CDR3s include the opening cysteine and the closing phenylalanine or tryptophan. D genes are given only for firm matches. Only some rows state a clone size, as once, few, many or a class for expanded clones.

D	length	V	J	size	CDR3	DNA
TRBD2	23	TRBV27	TRBJ2-6	-	CASSPNRGQKGLAGAPGANVLTF	TGTGCCAGCAGTCCTAATCGAGGGCAAAAGGGGCTAGCGGGAGCCCCTGGGGCCAACGTCCTGACTTTC
TRBD2	15	TRBV18	TRBJ2-7	-	CASSPTSGMRYEQYF	TGTGCCAGCTCCCCGACTAGCGGGATGCGCTACGAGCAGTACTTC
-	12	TRBV14	TRBJ2-3	once	CASNQTSDTQYF	TGTGCCAGCAACCAAACTAGCGATACGCAGTATTTT
TRBD2	16	TRBV6-5	TRBJ2-5	-	CASSLTGLAGSETQYF	TGTGCCAGCAGTTTAACGGGACTAGCGGGATCAGAGACCCAGTACTTC
-	16	TRBV27	TRBJ2-6	-	CTSGLTGSYGANVLTF	TGTACCAGCGGCTTAACAGGGTCTTATGGGGCCAACGTCCTGACTTTC
-	15	TRBV11-2	TRBJ2-5	few	CASSLGTNLGETQYF	TGTGCCAGCAGCTTAGGGACAAACCTCGGGGAGACCCAGTACTTC
-	13	TRBV30	TRBJ1-4	once	CAGSPEGTEKLFF	TGTGCCGGGAGCCCGGAGGGTACAGAAAAACTGTTTTTT
-	15	TRBV5-1	TRBJ2-5	-	CASSLARQGGETQYF	TGCGCCAGCAGCTTGGCCCGACAGGGAGGAGAGACCCAGTACTTC
-	15	TRBV9	TRBJ2-1	-	CASSATGEGKETQFF	TGTGCCAGCAGCGCAACAGGGGAGGGTAAAGAGACCCAGTTCTTC
-	11	TRBV6-6	TRBJ2-5	many	CASAAQETQYF	TGTGCCAGCGCTGCTCAAGAGACCCAGTACTTC
TRBD1	19	TRBV24-1	TRBJ2-3	few	CATSDLGTGTGEITDTQYF	TGTGCCACCAGTGATTTGGGCACCGGGACAGGGGAAATCACAGATACGCAGTATTTT
TRBD2	15	TRBV12-3/TRBV12-4	TRBJ2-5	-	CASSPGLAGDETQYF	TGTGCCAGCAGTCCTGGACTAGCGGGAGATGAGACCCAGTACTTC
TRBD2	18	TRBV3-1	TRBJ2-2	-	CASSQDRRSGRRGGELFF	TGTGCCAGCAGCCAAGATCGGCGAAGCGGGAGACGGGGCGGGGAGCTGTTTTTT
-	16	TRBV12-3/TRBV12-4	TRBJ2-5	-	CASSPRRQTTAETQYF	TGTGCCAGCAGTCCACGGAGACAGACTACCGCTGAGACCCAGTACTTC
TRBD1	15	TRBV27	TRBJ1-2	-	CASRFDGGTGDGYTF	TGTGCCAGCAGGTTCGACGGGGGGACAGGGGACGGCTACACCTTC
-	13	TRBV20-1	TRBJ1-2	-	CSARDREDYGYTF	TGCAGTGCTAGAGATCGGGAGGACTATGGCTACACCTTC
-	14	TRBV24-1	TRBJ2-2	-	CATSDFTRTGELFF	TGTGCCACCAGTGATTTTACGAGAACCGGGGAGCTGTTTTTT
-	13	TRBV6-5	TRBJ2-3	few	CASSYSMSDTQYF	TGTGCCAGCAGTTACTCGATGTCAGATACGCAGTATTTT
-	15	TRBV30	TRBJ1-1	many	CAWSVLSGWDTEAFF	TGTGCCTGGAGTGTACTGTCAGGGTGGGACACTGAAGCTTTCTTT
TRBD2	16	TRBV7-8	TRBJ2-1	-	CASSRFTSGHHNEQFF	TGTGCCAGCAGCCGTTTTACTAGCGGCCACCACAATGAGCAGTTCTTC
-	14	TRBV5-1	TRBJ2-5	-	CASSLDRPGETQYF	TGCGCCAGCAGCTTGGACAGACCAGGGGAGACCCAGTACTTC
TRBD1	14	TRBV4-2	TRBJ2-7	-	CASSQEGGPTEQYF	TGTGCCAGCAGCCAAGAAGGGGGCCCCACCGAGCAGTACTTC
TRBD2	16	TRBV12-3/TRBV12-4	TRBJ2-1	-	CASSLTLAVSYNEQFF	TGTGCCAGCAGCCTGACCCTAGCGGTCTCCTACAATGAGCAGTTCTTC
-	15	TRBV5-6	TRBJ2-7	-	CASSLGRTVSYEQYF	TGTGCCAGCAGCTTGGGAAGGACGGTTTCCTACGAGCAGTACTTC
-	18	TRBV2	TRBJ2-7	-	CASSPPRRQGISYNEQYF	TGTGCCAGCAGCCCCCCCAGACGACAAGGGATCTCCTACAATGAGCAGTACTTC
-	15	TRBV7-2	TRBJ1-1	-	CASSLAVGGMAEAFF	TGTGCCAGCAGCTTAGCGGTAGGGGGGATGGCTGAAGCTTTCTTT
-	17	TRBV12-3/TRBV12-4	TRBJ2-3	-	CASSFNLGVTTRDTQYF	TGTGCCAGCAGTTTCAATTTGGGAGTAACTACGCGAGATACGCAGTATTTT
-	12	TRBV12-3/TRBV12-4	TRBJ2-7	-	CASSQGKYEQYF	TGTGCCAGCAGTCAGGGGAAATACGAGCAGTACTTC
-	15	TRBV6-5	TRBJ1-2	-	CASSPSVWSDYGYTF	TGTGCCAGCAGCCCTAGCGTTTGGTCAGACTATGGCTACACCTTC
-	14	TRBV27	TRBJ2-7	few	CASTAAGRPYEQYF	TGTGCCAGCACCGCTGCAGGGCGCCCCTACGAGCAGTACTTC
-	15	TRBV14	TRBJ2-3	-	CASSRLDLSTDTQYF	TGTGCCAGCAGCCGCCTCGATCTGAGCACAGATACGCAGTATTTT
-	14	TRBV24-1	TRBJ2-7	-	CATSARGKSNEQYF	TGTGCCACCAGTGCACGGGGAAAGAGTAACGAGCAGTACTTC
TRBD1	14	TRBV2	TRBJ2-7	-	CASSPDRVSYEQYF	TGTGCCAGCAGTCCAGACAGGGTGTCCTACGAGCAGTACTTC
TRBD2	12	TRBV5-6	TRBJ2-5	many	CASSLMGGAQYF	TGTGCCAGCAGCTTGATGGGAGGGGCCCAGTACTTC
TRBD2	15	TRBV10-3	TRBJ2-1	-	CAISNLAGKLNEQFF	TGTGCCATCAGTAACCTAGCGGGGAAACTCAATGAGCAGTTCTTC
-	16	TRBV5-1	TRBJ2-5	-	CASSLVPGYGKETQYF	TGCGCCAGCAGCTTGGTACCAGGGTACGGGAAAGAGACCCAGTACTTC
-	15	TRBV12-3/TRBV12-4	TRBJ2-4	few	CASSPSLGGKNIQYF	TGTGCCAGCAGTCCCAGTCTTGGGGGCAAAAACATTCAGTACTTC
-	15	TRBV28	TRBJ2-7	-	CASSFVRDTNYEQYF	TGTGCCAGCAGTTTTGTGCGGGACACTAACTACGAGCAGTACTTC
TRBD2	19	TRBV4-2	TRBJ2-7	-	CASSQHGSRTTGDYNEQYF	TGTGCCAGCAGCCAACACGGCTCTAGGACTACGGGGGACTACAATGAGCAGTACTTC
-	13	TRBV20-1	TRBJ2-5	many	CSATRTGLETQYF	TGCAGTGCTACGAGGACGGGGTTAGAGACCCAGTACTTC
TRBD2	15	TRBV18	TRBJ2-7	few	CASSPPGLATYEQYF	TGTGCCAGCTCACCACCGGGACTAGCCACCTACGAGCAGTACTTC
-	14	TRBV5-1	TRBJ2-7	many	CASSLSTTSYEQYF	TGCGCCAGCAGCTTGTCCACGACCTCCTACGAGCAGTACTTC
TRBD1	15	TRBV6-2/TRBV6-3	TRBJ1-2	-	CASSYSAGGSDGYTF	TGTGCCAGCAGTTACTCGGCAGGGGGAAGTGATGGCTACACCTTC
-	14	TRBV5-1	TRBJ2-5	many	CASSLGDFGETQYF	TGCGCCAGCAGCTTGGGGGACTTCGGAGAGACCCAGTACTTC
-	12	TRBV12-3/TRBV12-4	TRBJ1-4	few	CASQGNDEKLFF	TGTGCCAGTCAGGGGAACGATGAAAAACTGTTTTTT
TRBD2	14	TRBV7-2	TRBJ2-3	many	CASTQGTSGNTQYF	TGTGCCAGCACCCAAGGGACTAGCGGGAATACGCAGTATTTT
-	16	TRBV28	TRBJ1-5	-	CASSLPTFYGNQPQHF	TGTGCCAGCAGTCTCCCGACATTTTATGGCAATCAGCCCCAGCATTTT
TRBD2	15	TRBV4-2	TRBJ2-7	once	CASSQLAGGLNEQYF	TGTGCCAGCAGCCAACTAGCGGGAGGTCTGAATGAGCAGTACTTC
TRBD2	16	TRBV6-5	TRBJ2-1	-	CASSYACLAGRCEQFF	TGTGCCAGCAGTTACGCTTGTCTAGCGGGCAGATGTGAGCAGTTCTTC
TRBD2	16	TRBV5-1	TRBJ2-3	many	CASSLDAGGSGDTQYF	TGCGCCAGCAGCTTGGATGCGGGAGGTTCGGGAGATACGCAGTATTTT
TRBD2	16	TRBV27	TRBJ2-5	-	CASSLGLAGRGETQYF	TGTGCCAGCAGTCTGGGACTAGCGGGACGGGGTGAGACCCAGTACTTC
TRBD1	14	TRBV5-1	TRBJ1-4	few	CASSLDRGGEKLFF	TGTGCCAGCAGCCTCGACAGGGGTGGTGAAAAACTGTTTTTT
-	16	TRBV6-2/TRBV6-3	TRBJ2-1	many	CASSYSVQAHYNEQFF	TGTGCCAGCAGTTACTCGGTCCAGGCCCACTACAATGAGCAGTTCTTC